This T cell receptor beta chain was captured in a study of blood T cell repertoires in COVID-19. Study at large: There were acute and convalescent COVID-19 samples, and they came from the United States, Italy and Spain. From T cells, B-cell-depleted T cells, or PBMCs came the material, which was cDNA or gDNA.

Source study methods: It was from reference gene primer amplification that nucleated cell counts were estimated. TCRdb keeps only in-frame clones here, not all; method: immunoSEQ multiplex PCR. V, J and clone size are those of that table, while D and trimming were read from the DNA. The sample has about 50,000 clones, roughly 92% seen once; the top ten hold 4.6%. The CDR3 is 15 amino acids. In germline, CDR1 is LNHDA, CDR2 SQIVND (reference sequence). J gave up 4 bases and V 2 bases, and 5 bases lay outside the gene matches. This clone was counted once. The sample was peripheral blood. The receptor comes from a middle-aged man with active COVID-19. V usage is TRBV19 and J usage is TRBJ1-3, with 7 nucleotides matching TRBD1. In DNA, the CDR3 is TGTGCCAGTAGTATACTCGGGACAGTAGGAAACACCATATATTTT. Protein product: CASSILGTVGNTIYF.